This TCR beta chain was recovered during a study of beta chain features in type 1 diabetes. Findings and limits, study-wide: Insertions were fewer and deletions more numerous at VDJ junctions in type 1 diabetes patients.

Expressed TCRB transcripts were sequenced because the entire RNA isolate underwent reverse transcription. Sequencing was performed with immunoSEQ multiplex PCR; in TCRdb, only in-frame clones are kept and a portion is missing. In the table there are about 260,000 clones, roughly two thirds of which are singletons. The CDR3 length is 14 residues. The V end was cut by 1 base, the J end by 2 bases, with 9 bases between. The germline V gene encodes CDR1 SGHDN and CDR2 FVKESK. This clone was recorded a few times. The antigen is unknown. V usage is TRBV14 and J usage is TRBJ2-7, with D unresolved. This sequence originates from a man aged 25-45 years in good health. The source material was naive CD4+ T cells from blood. The CDR3 nucleotides are TGTGCCAGCAGCCAAGGGACCCGTGCCTACGAGCAGTACTTC. The encoded protein is CASSQGTRAYEQYF.